Listed below are T cell receptor beta chains from one sample, sequenced in a study of T cell responses to AZD1222 COVID-19 vaccine. Using immunoSEQ multiplex PCR, the repertoire was profiled, and TCRdb retains in-frame clones only, with some absent. The sample has around 120,000 clones, 80% to 95% seen once. Sequenced here: peripheral blood, sampled on day 0 of AZD1222 vaccination. These receptor sequences come from an adult in good health. Each CDR3 is given without its conserved first and last residue. Fields, in order: V gene, J gene, CDR3 length, CDR3 protein.

>TRBV30|TRBJ1-2|9
AWRMGGGYT
>TRBV6-2/TRBV6-3|TRBJ1-1|12
ASSSPTENTEAF
>TRBV6-6|TRBJ1-5|12
ASSITGSNQPQH
>TRBV13|TRBJ2-3|13
ASSLGQGGTDTQY
>TRBV6-1|TRBJ2-3|14
ASSAQRDRFLDTQY
>TRBV28|TRBJ1-4|12
ASGQDGLNEKLF
>TRBV18|TRBJ1-1|12
ASSPAGGNTEAF
>TRBV5-4|TRBJ1-5|12
ASSLPGDNQPQH
>TRBV19|TRBJ1-2|10
ASSMYGLGYT
>TRBV9|TRBJ2-1|13
ASSAGTSVSNEQF
>TRBV2|TRBJ1-3|14
ASKRTGSLSGNTIY